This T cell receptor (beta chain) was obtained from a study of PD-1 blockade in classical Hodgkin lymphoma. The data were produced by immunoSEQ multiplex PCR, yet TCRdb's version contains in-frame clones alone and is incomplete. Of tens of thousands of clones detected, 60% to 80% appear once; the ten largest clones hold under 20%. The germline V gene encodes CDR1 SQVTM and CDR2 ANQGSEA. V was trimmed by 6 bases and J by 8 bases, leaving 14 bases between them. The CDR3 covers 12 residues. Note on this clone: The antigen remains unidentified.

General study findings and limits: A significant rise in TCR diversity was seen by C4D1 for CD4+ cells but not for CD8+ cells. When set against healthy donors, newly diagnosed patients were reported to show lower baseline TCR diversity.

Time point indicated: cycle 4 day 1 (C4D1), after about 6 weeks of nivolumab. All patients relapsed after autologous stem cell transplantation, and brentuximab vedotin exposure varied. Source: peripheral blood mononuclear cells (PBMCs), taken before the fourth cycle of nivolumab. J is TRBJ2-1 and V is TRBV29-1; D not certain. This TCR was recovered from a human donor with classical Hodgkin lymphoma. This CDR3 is CSVAPAIHEQFF. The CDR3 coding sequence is TGCAGCGTAGCGCCGGCTATCCATGAGCAGTTCTTC.